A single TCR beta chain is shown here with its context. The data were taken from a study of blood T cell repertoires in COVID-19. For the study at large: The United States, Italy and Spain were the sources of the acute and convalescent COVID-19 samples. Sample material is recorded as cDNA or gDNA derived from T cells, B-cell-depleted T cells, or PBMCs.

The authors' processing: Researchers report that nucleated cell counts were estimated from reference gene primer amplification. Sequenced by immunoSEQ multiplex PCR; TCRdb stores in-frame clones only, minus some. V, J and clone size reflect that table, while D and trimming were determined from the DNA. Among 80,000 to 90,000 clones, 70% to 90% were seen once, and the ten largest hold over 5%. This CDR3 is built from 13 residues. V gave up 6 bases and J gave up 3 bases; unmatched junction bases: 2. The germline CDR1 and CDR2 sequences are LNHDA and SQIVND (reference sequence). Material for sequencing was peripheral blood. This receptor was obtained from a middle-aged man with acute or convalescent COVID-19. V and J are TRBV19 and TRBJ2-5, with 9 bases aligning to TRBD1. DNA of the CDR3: TGTGCCAGTAGACGGGACAGGGAAGAGACCCAGTACTTC. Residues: CASRRDREETQYF.